Listed below are T cell receptor beta chains from one sample, sequenced in a study of blood T cell repertoires in COVID-19. Assay used: immunoSEQ multiplex PCR; TCRdb lists only in-frame clones, some missing. The sample includes around 170,000 clones, about 88% seen only once; the top ten take under 3.5%. The sample taken for sequencing was peripheral blood. The source of these receptors is a young woman with active or convalescent COVID-19. Both conserved end residues are trimmed from each CDR3. The D gene is left open where the match is weak.

CDR3 protein,J gene,D gene,V gene,CDR3 length
ASYSYNEQF,TRBJ2-1,NA,TRBV28,9
ASSLAQAGAAEAF,TRBJ1-1,NA,TRBV5-1,13
ASSRAGEETQY,TRBJ2-5,NA,TRBV28,11
ASIPARDRLNQPQH,TRBJ1-5,TRBD1,TRBV19,14
ASSQGLAGSETQY,TRBJ2-5,TRBD2,TRBV14,13
ASSLGTGNTGELF,TRBJ2-2,TRBD1,TRBV27,13
ASSQGTGGVLYKEEKLF,TRBJ1-4,TRBD1,TRBV18,17
ASTLASVQETQY,TRBJ2-5,NA,TRBV10-1,12
ASSLTSADGELF,TRBJ2-2,TRBD2,TRBV9,12
AWSAPGGGGYGYT,TRBJ1-2,NA,TRBV30,13
ASSPGTPERVAGNTIY,TRBJ1-3,NA,TRBV18,16
ASSIFQGGEAF,TRBJ1-1,NA,TRBV19,11
ATRDSSYEQY,TRBJ2-7,TRBD1,TRBV30,10
ASSQQGPGNTIY,TRBJ1-3,NA,TRBV16,12
ASNGLGETQY,TRBJ2-5,NA,TRBV6-5,10
ASSGTGGNQPQH,TRBJ1-5,TRBD1,TRBV19,12
ASSLGTSGNQPQH,TRBJ1-5,NA,TRBV27,13